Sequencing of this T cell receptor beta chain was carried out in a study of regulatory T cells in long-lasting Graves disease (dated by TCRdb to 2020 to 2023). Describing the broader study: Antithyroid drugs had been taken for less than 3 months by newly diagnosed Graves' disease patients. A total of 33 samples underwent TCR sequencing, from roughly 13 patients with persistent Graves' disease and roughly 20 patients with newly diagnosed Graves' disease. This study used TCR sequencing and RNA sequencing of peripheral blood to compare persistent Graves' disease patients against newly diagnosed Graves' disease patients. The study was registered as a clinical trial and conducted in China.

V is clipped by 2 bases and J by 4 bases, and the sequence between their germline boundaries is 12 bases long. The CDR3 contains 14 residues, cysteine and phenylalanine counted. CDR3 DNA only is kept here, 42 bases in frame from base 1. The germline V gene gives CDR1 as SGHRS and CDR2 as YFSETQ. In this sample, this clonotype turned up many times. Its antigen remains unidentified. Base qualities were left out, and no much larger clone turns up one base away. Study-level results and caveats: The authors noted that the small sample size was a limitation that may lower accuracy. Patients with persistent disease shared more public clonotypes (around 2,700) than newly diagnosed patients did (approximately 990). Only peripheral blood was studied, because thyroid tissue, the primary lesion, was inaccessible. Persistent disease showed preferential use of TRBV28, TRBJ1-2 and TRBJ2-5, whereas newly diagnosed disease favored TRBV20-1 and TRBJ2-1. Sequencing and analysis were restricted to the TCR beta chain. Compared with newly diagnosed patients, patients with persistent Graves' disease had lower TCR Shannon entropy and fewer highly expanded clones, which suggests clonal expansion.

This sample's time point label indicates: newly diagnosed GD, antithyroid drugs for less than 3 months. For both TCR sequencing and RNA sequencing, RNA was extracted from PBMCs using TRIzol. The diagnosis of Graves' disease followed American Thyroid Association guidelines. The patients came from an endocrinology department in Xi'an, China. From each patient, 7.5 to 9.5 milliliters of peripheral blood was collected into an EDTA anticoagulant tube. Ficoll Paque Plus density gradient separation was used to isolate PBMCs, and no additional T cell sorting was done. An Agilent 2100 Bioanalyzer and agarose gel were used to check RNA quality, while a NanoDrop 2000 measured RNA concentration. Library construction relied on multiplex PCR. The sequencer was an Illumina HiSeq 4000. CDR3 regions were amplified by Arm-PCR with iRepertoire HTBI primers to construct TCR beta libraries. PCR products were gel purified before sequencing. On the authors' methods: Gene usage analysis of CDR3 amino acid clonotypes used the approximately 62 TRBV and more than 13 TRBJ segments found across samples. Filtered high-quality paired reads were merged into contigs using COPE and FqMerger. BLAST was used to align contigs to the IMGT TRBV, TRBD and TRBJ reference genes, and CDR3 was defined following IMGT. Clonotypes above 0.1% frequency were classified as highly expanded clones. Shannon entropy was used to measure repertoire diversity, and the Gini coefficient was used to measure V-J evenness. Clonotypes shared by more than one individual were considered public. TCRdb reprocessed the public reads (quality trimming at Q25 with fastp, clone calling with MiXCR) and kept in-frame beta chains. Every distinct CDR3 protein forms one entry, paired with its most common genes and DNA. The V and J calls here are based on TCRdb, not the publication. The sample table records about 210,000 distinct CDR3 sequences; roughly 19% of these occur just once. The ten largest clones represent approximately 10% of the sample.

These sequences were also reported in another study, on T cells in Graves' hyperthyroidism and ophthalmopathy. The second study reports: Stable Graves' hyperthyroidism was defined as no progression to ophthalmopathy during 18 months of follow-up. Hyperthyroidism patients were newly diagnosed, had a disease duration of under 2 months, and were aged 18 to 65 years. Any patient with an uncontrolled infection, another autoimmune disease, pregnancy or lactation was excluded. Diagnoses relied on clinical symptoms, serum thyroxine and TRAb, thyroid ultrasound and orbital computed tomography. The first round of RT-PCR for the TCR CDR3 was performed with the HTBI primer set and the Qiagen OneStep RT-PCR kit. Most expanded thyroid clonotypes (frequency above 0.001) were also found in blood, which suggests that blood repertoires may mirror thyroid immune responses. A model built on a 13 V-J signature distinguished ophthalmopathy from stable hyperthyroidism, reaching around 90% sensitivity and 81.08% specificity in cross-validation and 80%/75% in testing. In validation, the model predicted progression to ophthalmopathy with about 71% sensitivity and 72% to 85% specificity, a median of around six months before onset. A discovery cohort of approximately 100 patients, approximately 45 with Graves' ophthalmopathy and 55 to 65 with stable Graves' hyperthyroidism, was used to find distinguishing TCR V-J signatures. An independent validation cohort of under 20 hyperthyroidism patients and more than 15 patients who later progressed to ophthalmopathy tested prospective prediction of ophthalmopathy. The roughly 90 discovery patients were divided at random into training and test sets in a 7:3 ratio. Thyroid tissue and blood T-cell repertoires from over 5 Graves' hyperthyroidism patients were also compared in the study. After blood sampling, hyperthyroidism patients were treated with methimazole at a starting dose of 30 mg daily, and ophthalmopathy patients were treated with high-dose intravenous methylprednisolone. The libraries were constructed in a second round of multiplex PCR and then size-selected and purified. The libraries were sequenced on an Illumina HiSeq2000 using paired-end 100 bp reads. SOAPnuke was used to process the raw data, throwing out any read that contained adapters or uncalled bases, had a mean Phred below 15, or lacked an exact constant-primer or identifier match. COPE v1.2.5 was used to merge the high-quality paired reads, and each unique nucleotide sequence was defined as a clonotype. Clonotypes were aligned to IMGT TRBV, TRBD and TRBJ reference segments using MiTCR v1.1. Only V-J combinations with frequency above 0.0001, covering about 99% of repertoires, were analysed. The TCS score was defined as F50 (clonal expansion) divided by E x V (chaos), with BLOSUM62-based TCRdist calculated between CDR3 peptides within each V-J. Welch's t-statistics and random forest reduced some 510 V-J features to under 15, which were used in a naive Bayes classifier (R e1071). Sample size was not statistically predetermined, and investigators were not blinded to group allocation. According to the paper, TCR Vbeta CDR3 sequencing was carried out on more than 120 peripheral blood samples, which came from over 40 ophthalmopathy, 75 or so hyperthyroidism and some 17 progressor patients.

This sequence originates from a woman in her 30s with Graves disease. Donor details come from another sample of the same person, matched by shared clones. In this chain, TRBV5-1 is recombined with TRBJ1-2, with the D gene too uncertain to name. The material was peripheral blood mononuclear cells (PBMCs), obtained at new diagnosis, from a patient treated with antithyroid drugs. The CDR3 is CASSFSQAAYGYTF. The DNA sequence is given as TGCGCCAGCAGCTTTTCTCAGGCTGCCTATGGCTACACCTTC. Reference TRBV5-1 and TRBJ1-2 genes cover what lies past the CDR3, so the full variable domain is KAGVTQTPRYLIKTRGQQVTLSCSPISGHRSVSWYQQTPGQGLQFLFEYFSETQRNKGNFPGRFSGRQFSNSRSEMNVSTLELGDSALYLCASSFSQAAYGYTFGSGTRLTVV.